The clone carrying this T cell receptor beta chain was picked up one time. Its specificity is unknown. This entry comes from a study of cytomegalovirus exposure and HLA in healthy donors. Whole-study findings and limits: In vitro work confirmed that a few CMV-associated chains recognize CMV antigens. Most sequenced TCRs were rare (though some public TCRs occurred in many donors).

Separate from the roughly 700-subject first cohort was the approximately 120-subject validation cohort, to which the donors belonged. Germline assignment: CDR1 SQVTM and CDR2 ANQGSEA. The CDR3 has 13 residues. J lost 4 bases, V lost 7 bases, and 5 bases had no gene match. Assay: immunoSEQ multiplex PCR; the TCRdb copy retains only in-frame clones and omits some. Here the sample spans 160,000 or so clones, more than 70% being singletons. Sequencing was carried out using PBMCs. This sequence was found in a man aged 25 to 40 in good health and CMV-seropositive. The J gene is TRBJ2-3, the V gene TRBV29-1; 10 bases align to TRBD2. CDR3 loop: CSASGRAADTQYF. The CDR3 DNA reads TGCAGCGCCAGCGGGAGGGCGGCAGATACGCAGTATTTT.